This T cell receptor (beta chain) emerged from a study of breast tumors, draining lymph nodes, adjacent tissues. Study-level findings and limits: That most tumor T cells come from lymph nodes remained unproven.

This clonotype was seen ten or more times. Its antigen is not identified. Samples came from axillary lymph nodes draining the breast cancer. TCRdb redid the calling of the multiplex PCR reads with MiXCR, one entry per CDR3 protein. The table lists approximately 170,000 distinct CDR3 sequences, approximately 33% of them singletons. Germline assignment: CDR1 SNHLY and CDR2 FYNNEI. V shed 4 bases and J 3 bases; nucleotides not matched to a gene: 3. There are 15 residues in the CDR3. The receptor was derived from a female donor with breast cancer. Some clones in this sample may be carry-over from other donors' samples. Material: axillary lymph node tissue. The gene calls are TRBV2 and TRBJ2-7, with 13 bases matching TRBD2. The CDR3 DNA sequence: TGTGCCAGCAGTGGGGGACTAGCGGGATACTACGAGCAGTACTTC. Its translation: CASSGGLAGYYEQYF. Combining the CDR3 with reference TRBV2 and TRBJ2-7 gives the whole variable domain EPEVTQTPSHQVTQMGQEVILRCVPISNHLYFYWYRQILGQKVEFLVSFYNNEISEKSEIFDDQFSVERPDGSNFTLKIRSTKLEDSAMYFCASSGGLAGYYEQYFGPGTRLTVT.